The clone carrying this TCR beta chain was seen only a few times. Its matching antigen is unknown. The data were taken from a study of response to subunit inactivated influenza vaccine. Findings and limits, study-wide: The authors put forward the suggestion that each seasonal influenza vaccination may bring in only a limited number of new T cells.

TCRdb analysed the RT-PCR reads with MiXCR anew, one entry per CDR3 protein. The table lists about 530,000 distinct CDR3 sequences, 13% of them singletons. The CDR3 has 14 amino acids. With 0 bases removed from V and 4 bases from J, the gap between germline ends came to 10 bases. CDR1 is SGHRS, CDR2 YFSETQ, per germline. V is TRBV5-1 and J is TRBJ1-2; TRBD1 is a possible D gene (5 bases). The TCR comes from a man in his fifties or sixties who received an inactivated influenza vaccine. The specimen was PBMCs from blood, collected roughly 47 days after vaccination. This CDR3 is CASSLGHQGYGYTF. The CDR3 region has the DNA TGCGCCAGCAGCTTGGGTCACCAGGGCTATGGCTACACCTTC.